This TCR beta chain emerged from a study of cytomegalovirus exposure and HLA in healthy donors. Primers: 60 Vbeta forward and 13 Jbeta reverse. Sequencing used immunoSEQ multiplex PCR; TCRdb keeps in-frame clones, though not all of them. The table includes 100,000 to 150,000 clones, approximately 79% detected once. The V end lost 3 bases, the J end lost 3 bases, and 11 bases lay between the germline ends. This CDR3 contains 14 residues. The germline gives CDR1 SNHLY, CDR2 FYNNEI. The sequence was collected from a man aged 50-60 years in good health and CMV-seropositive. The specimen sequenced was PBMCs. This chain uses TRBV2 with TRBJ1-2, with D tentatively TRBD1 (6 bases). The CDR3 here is CASSESGQYYGYTF. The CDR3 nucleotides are TGTGCCAGCAGTGAGTCGGGACAATACTATGGCTACACCTTC.